The entry below gives a single TCR beta chain sequence along with its context. The specificity of this receptor is unknown. No per-base quality is available; no much larger clone lies one base away. TCRbeta CDR3 regions were amplified from genomic DNA using the immunoSEQ Assay, a bias-controlled multiplex PCR. Regarding the original processing steps: Nucleated cell counts per sample were estimated from amplification of reference gene primers within the assay. Sequence reads were collapsed and filtered to measure the absolute abundance of every unique TCRbeta CDR3 rearrangement. Productive Simpson clonality was computed per sample as the square root of Simpson's diversity index over productive rearrangements. Drawn from immuneACCESS, this table holds only the in-frame rearrangements with V and J called that TCRdb kept. Clones are partly lost; checked studies trace under half to an unresolved V gene and leave the rest unexplained. That table gives V, J and clone size, and the DNA gave D and trimming. The table for this sample lists roughly 260,000 clones; 82% of them were counted only once. Nearly 5% of the sample is taken by the ten largest.

This sample is drawn from a study of blood T cell repertoires in COVID-19 (dated by TCRdb to about 2020). The study in broad terms: Samples from collaborators originated in the United States, Italy and Spain and spanned both the acute and convalescent phases of COVID-19. The prospective study material was composed of cDNA or gDNA derived from T cells, B-cell-depleted T cells, or PBMCs. Subjects who had been exposed to COVID-19, were actively infected with it, or had recovered from it provided the deeply sampled blood TCRbeta repertoires that made up the dataset. The repertoires were released in a freely available public database meant as a resource for research on the immune response to SARS-CoV-2. Samples came from the ongoing ImmuneRACE study (first 160 participants) plus 1,254 subjects from 6 global collaborators. Nearly every sample came with metadata listing a de-identified subject ID, COVID-19 status, age in years and sex. Where available, HLA class I and class II types were obtained from metadata supplied by the sample provider rather than from assay-based typing. The paper as a whole reports these results and caveats: The quantity of clinical and demographic metadata differed by source and by participant and was supplied without curation.

Each collaborating institution followed its own protocols to collect whole blood in K2EDTA tubes. For TCRbeta analysis, collaborators shipped samples as frozen whole blood, isolated PBMCs, or DNA extracted from either of those sample types. From cysteine to phenylalanine, the CDR3 is 14 amino acids long. CDR3 DNA is the only sequence kept; it has 42 bases, read in frame from the first base. For CDR1 and CDR2, the germline V gene lists SGHRS and YFSETQ. Between the V and J ends, shortened by 0 bases and 4 bases respectively, the junction contains 10 bases. The sequence links TRBV5-1 to TRBJ2-5, and perhaps TRBD2 as D gene, on 6 matching bases. The TCR was taken from an elderly woman with active or convalescent COVID-19. Sequenced sample: peripheral blood. The CDR3 corresponds to CASSLGSSGETQYF. The DNA reads TGCGCCAGCAGCTTGGGGAGTAGCGGAGAGACCCAGTACTTC.